This entry lists 8 T cell receptor beta chains sequenced from one sample in a study of OX40 agonist ivuxolimab in advanced cancers. Generated by immunoSEQ multiplex PCR, the TCRdb table keeps only in-frame clones and is missing some. This repertoire shows about 17,000 clones, more than 75% found once; its top ten account for around 2.2%. This specimen consisted of CD4+ or CD8+ T cells sorted from blood, obtained in a trial of the OX40 agonist ivuxolimab. Receptors were obtained from an adult with an advanced solid tumor such as melanoma, head and neck, liver or kidney cancer.

J is TRBJ2-4 and V is TRBV7-1, with 7 bases matching TRBD2. TRBV7-1 is assigned to the ORF class and has an uncertain function. The CDR3 contains 14 residues. V was clipped by 5 bases and J by 5 bases; unmatched bases: 6. The CDR3 DNA sequence: TGTGCCAGCAGCCCCCCCAGCGGGGAAAACATTCAGTACTTC. It encodes CASSPPSGENIQYF.

V is TRBV20-1 and J is TRBJ1-1; D is undetermined. V was pared by 2 bases and J by 11 bases, with 12 bases between. The CDR3 length is 11 residues. Germline V lookup: CDR1 DFQATT, CDR2 SNEGSKA (reference sequence). The DNA of the CDR3 is TGCAGTGCTAGACCGACGTTGGGGGCTTTCTTT. Residues: CSARPTLGAFF.

CDR3 in amino acids: CASSWGQGSSYEQYF. Written as DNA, the CDR3 is TGTGCCAGCAGCTGGGGACAGGGTAGCTCCTACGAGCAGTACTTC. The chain is built from TRBV7-8 and TRBJ2-7; 9 bases map to TRBD1. From germline, CDR1 is SGHVS and CDR2 FQNEAQ. The CDR3 sequence is 15 residues long. The junction had 4 bases not matched to a gene; V was cut back by 4 bases and J by 0 bases.

Concerning this clone: An end of the junction does not agree with germline; a read error may underlie this. This chain joins TRBV9 and TRBJ1-1; TRBD1 aligns across 8 bases. CDR3 length: 14 amino acids. The germline V gene encodes CDR1 SGDLS and CDR2 YYNGEE. The CDR3 coding sequence is TGTGCCAGCAGCGTAGGGACAGGGAACCCTGAAGCTTTCTTT. Its translation: CASSVGTGNPEAFF.

The rearrangement links TRBV10-3 to TRBJ2-7, with TRBD1 matching over 12 bases. This CDR3 spans 13 amino acids. V gave up 6 bases and J gave up 6 bases; unmatched junction bases: 3. Germline V gives CDR1 ENHRY, CDR2 SYGVKD. CDR3 in DNA: TGTGCCATCAGGGGACAGGGGGCGGCCGAGCAGTACTTC. Translating it yields CAIRGQGAAEQYF.

This sequence joins TRBV4-1 and TRBJ1-6; a weak D match, TRBD1 (6 bases). This CDR3 has 20 residues. Looked up from germline, CDR1 is MGHRA and CDR2 is YSYEKL. V lost 0 bases and J 8 bases, leaving 26 bases between the germline ends. CDR3 sequence (DNA): TGCGCCAGCAGCCAAGATGTACCGCCAACAAACTTCAGGGGTGATTCACCCCTCCACTTT. Translating gives CASSQDVPPTNFRGDSPLHF.

This chain joins TRBV18 and TRBJ2-1; no clear D gene. The CDR3 sequence is 14 residues long. The germline gives CDR1 KGHSH, CDR2 LQKENI. Trimming stripped 6 bases from V and 4 bases from J, with 13 bases between. DNA of the CDR3: TGTGCCAGCTCTCCTACCGACGGATACAATGAGCAGTTCTTC. Translated, it gives CASSPTDGYNEQFF. The whole variable domain, filled in from reference TRBV18 and TRBJ2-1, reads NAGVMQNPRHLVRRRGQEARLRCSPMKGHSHVYWYRQLPEEGLKFMVYLQKENIIDESGMPKERFSAEFPKEGPSILRIQQVVRGDSAAYFCASSPTDGYNEQFFGPGTRLTVL.

The genes are TRBV4-2 and TRBJ2-4, with TRBD2 as a possible D gene (5 bases). This CDR3 has 17 amino acids. The germline V gene encodes CDR1 LGHNA and CDR2 YNFKEQ. V was cut by 1 base and J by 6 bases, with 19 bases left in between. This CDR3 reads CASSQALAGSGGNIQYF. CDR3 DNA: TGTGCCAGCAGCCAAGCTCTAGCTGGCAGCGGTGGAAACATTCAGTACTTC.